The next 3 T cell receptor beta chains were all read from a single sample in a study of T cells in Graves' hyperthyroidism and ophthalmopathy. Amplified TCR beta CDR3 regions came from RNA transcripts. First-round RT-PCR targeting the TCR CDR3 was performed with the HTBI primer set. One entry per CDR3 protein results from TCRdb running MiXCR on the multiplex PCR reads. The table lists about 180,000 distinct CDR3 sequences, about 15% of them singletons, with around 29% in the top ten. The sample taken for sequencing was blood. These receptors originate from a woman in her forties or fifties with Graves' hyperthyroidism.

In its sample, this clonotype was seen many times. A much larger clone is a single base away; this may be a read error. The V and J genes are TRBV12-3 or TRBV12-4 and TRBJ1-2, with D possibly TRBD1 on 5 matching bases. Trimming stripped 1 base from V and 3 bases from J, with 12 bases between. CDR3 length: 15 amino acids. In nucleotides, the CDR3 is TGTGCCAGCAGTTTAGTCCGGGACGGGGACTATGGCTACACCTTC. This sequence encodes CASSLVRDGDYGYTF.

This clonotype was seen at least ten times. The chain has TRBV6-2 or TRBV6-3 and TRBJ2-7; 9 bases agree with TRBD1. CDR1 MNHEY and CDR2 SVGEGT come from the germline V gene. The CDR3 has 14 amino acids. The V and J ends lost 2 bases and 4 bases, in that order; junction bases with no gene match: 3. CDR3 residues: CASSYGTGMYEQYF. CDR3 nucleotides: TGTGCCAGCAGTTACGGGACAGGGATGTACGAGCAGTACTTC.

This clonotype appeared many times. The chain uses TRBV24-1 and TRBJ1-2, with D perhaps matching TRBD1 (5 bases). The ends were cut back, 6 bases at V and 6 bases at J, with 13 bases in the middle. This CDR3 comprises 13 residues. Germline V gene sequence: CDR1 KGHDR, CDR2 SFDVKD. Here the CDR3 reads CATSRAGTNGYTF. In DNA, the CDR3 is TGTGCCACCAGTAGGGCAGGGACTAATGGCTACACCTTC.